These T cell receptor beta chains were read from a single sample in a study of blood T cell repertoires in COVID-19. Only in-frame clones appear in the TCRdb table, and some are missing; sequencing was by immunoSEQ multiplex PCR. Of 200,000 or so clones in the sample, around 87% were seen once. What was sequenced was PBMCs or T cells enriched from blood (not recorded which). The receptors originated from a man in his thirties or forties in a cohort exposed to, infected with or recovered from COVID-19 (not recorded which). The CDR3 runs from the conserved cysteine through the conserved F or W. Fields, in order: J gene, CDR3 length, D gene, V gene, clone size, CDR3 DNA, CDR3 protein. D genes are given only for firm matches. Clone sizes are given selectively: once, few, many, or a class where the clone is expanded.

TRBJ2-1 | 16 | TRBD2 | TRBV7-9 | - | TGTGCCAGCAGCTCCCGACTAGCGGGCTCCTACAATGAGCAGTTCTTC | CASSSRLAGSYNEQFF
TRBJ2-1 | 15 | - | TRBV24-1 | - | TGTGCCACCAGTGATTTCCCGAGTCGTTACAATGAGCAGTTCTTC | CATSDFPSRYNEQFF
TRBJ2-7 | 15 | TRBD2 | TRBV19 | - | TGTGCCAGTACCACAATACACGGCGGGAGTTACGAGCAGTACTTC | CASTTIHGGSYEQYF
TRBJ2-7 | 17 | - | TRBV5-6 | - | TGTGCCAGCAGCTCAGCTTCACAGGTCGAGGTGCCCTACGAGCAGTACTTC | CASSSASQVEVPYEQYF
TRBJ2-1 | 16 | - | TRBV24-1 | - | TGTGCCACCAGTGACCCTGCACGGACTGGGGGGAATGAGCAGTTCTTC | CATSDPARTGGNEQFF
TRBJ2-7 | 15 | TRBD2 | TRBV7-8 | few | TGTGCCAGCAGACCGCCTAGCGGGAGATTCCACGAGCAGTACTTC | CASRPPSGRFHEQYF
TRBJ1-2 | 15 | - | TRBV5-1 | - | TGCGCCAGCAGCCCGACCGCTGGAGGTAGCTATGGCTACACCTTC | CASSPTAGGSYGYTF
TRBJ2-5 | 19 | TRBD2 | TRBV9 | - | TGTGCCAGCAGCGTTGGCCCTAGCGGGAGTCTGGGGGGCCAAGAGACCCAGTACTTC | CASSVGPSGSLGGQETQYF
TRBJ1-4 | 15 | - | TRBV21-1 | - | TGTGCCAGCAGTTTTACCCGGGACAGGGATGAAAAACTGTTTTTT | CASSFTRDRDEKLFF
TRBJ2-3 | 15 | - | TRBV5-1 | - | TGCGCCAGCAGCCCCGGAGGGGTTAGCACAGATACGCAGTATTTT | CASSPGGVSTDTQYF
TRBJ2-1 | 14 | - | TRBV7-2 | - | TGTGCCAGCAGCTTACGCTCGGGGTGGGATGAGCAGTTCTTC | CASSLRSGWDEQFF
TRBJ1-1 | 12 | - | TRBV27 | - | TGTGCCAGCAGTTCAGGGATCACTGAAGCTTTCTTT | CASSSGITEAFF
TRBJ1-1 | 16 | TRBD1 | TRBV15 | - | TGTGCCACCAGCCGAAGGACAGGGCCGGGGGACACTGAAGCTTTCTTT | CATSRRTGPGDTEAFF
TRBJ2-7 | 14 | - | TRBV10-1 | - | TGCGCCAGCAGTGTTAGCGGTACTGGGAACGAGCAGTACTTC | CASSVSGTGNEQYF
TRBJ2-1 | 15 | - | TRBV10-3 | - | TGTGCCATCAGTGGGTCTCAGGGCCCCTACAATGAGCAGTTCTTC | CAISGSQGPYNEQFF
TRBJ2-1 | 13 | TRBD2 | TRBV2 | - | TGTGCCAGCAGTGATCCGGGACTAGCGGAGCAGTTCTTC | CASSDPGLAEQFF
TRBJ2-7 | 14 | - | TRBV7-2 | - | TGTGCCAGCAGCTTAGCGGGAGGACGTTACGAGCAGTACTTC | CASSLAGGRYEQYF
TRBJ1-1 | 14 | - | TRBV5-1 | - | TGCGCCAGCAGCTTGGCACGAGGCAACACTGAAGCTTTCTTT | CASSLARGNTEAFF